This is a list of T cell receptor beta chains from one sample in a study of identical twins. TCRdb re-derived calls from the 5' RACE reads in MiXCR, one entry per CDR3 protein. The sample lists fewer than 900,000 distinct CDR3 sequences, approximately 21% occurring once. A further study also used this sample, focusing on T cells expressing NK-cell markers.

Sequenced: PBMCs. These receptors were taken from a woman aged 18-29 years in good health. The CDR3 runs from the conserved cysteine through the conserved F or W. The D gene is left open where the match is weak. Expanded clones are given a class, and other clones once, few, many or no size at all.

j_call clone_size v_call d_call cdr3_nt cdr3_aa
TRBJ1-1 . TRBV7-9 . TGTGCCAGCAGCTTCCAGGGAGACATGAACACTGAAGCTTTCTTT CASSFQGDMNTEAFF
TRBJ2-7 many TRBV11-2 . TGTGCCAGCAGTTTAGGCGGGGGCAGCTCCTACGAGCAGTACTTC CASSLGGGSSYEQYF
TRBJ2-7 few TRBV29-1 . TGCAGCGTTGCTCAGCGGTCTCTTGGTGAGCAGTACTTC CSVAQRSLGEQYF
TRBJ2-1 few TRBV5-1 TRBD1 TGCGCCAGCAGCCCAGGACAGGTGTGGCACAATGAGCAGTTCTTC CASSPGQVWHNEQFF
TRBJ1-5 . TRBV29-1 TRBD1 TGCAGCGTTGGTGATCCGGGACAGCCCTACCAGGCCCAGCATTTT CSVGDPGQPYQAQHF
TRBJ2-3 . TRBV20-1 TRBD1 TGCAGTGCTTCTCAGGGGACAGGGGTGACAGATACGCAGTATTTT CSASQGTGVTDTQYF
TRBJ2-7 few TRBV7-2 . TGTGCCAGCAGCTTAACTTTAACCCTAAACGAGCAGTACTTC CASSLTLTLNEQYF
TRBJ2-5 few TRBV7-9 . TGTGCCAGCAGCTTTGGGGGGAGTTCGGAGACCCAGTACTTC CASSFGGSSETQYF
TRBJ2-7 . TRBV11-2 . TGTGCCAGCACCCCAAGAGAGGGCTCCTACGAGCAGTACTTC CASTPREGSYEQYF
TRBJ1-2 . TRBV7-2 . TGTGCCAGCAGACGGCCGGGGGACCCAAGCGGTAGCTACACCTTC CASRRPGDPSGSYTF
TRBJ1-2 . TRBV12-3/TRBV12-4 TRBD1 TGTGCCAGCAGAGGGAACAGGGGTGGTGGCTACACCTTC CASRGNRGGGYTF
TRBJ2-3 . TRBV29-1 TRBD2 TGCAGCGTGCCCTTACTAGCGGGTGCCACAGATACGCAGTATTTT CSVPLLAGATDTQYF
TRBJ2-1 . TRBV7-6 TRBD1 TGTGCCAGCAGCTTAGGATTCAGAGGGGGCACCTACAATGAGCAGTTCTTC CASSLGFRGGTYNEQFF
TRBJ2-2 many TRBV12-3/TRBV12-4 . TGTGCCAGCACCCTTAGAGGGGGGAACACCGGGGAGCTGTTTTTT CASTLRGGNTGELFF
TRBJ1-1 . TRBV10-1 . TGCGCCACCACGCGCGGGGCTTTCTTT CATTRGAFF
TRBJ1-2 . TRBV25-1 . TGTGCCAGCAGTGAACAGGGCCGAAGCTATGGCTACACCTTC CASSEQGRSYGYTF
TRBJ2-1 many TRBV20-1 TRBD2 TGCAGTGTTTCTGGAGGGACTAGGGAAAATGAGCAGTTCTTC CSVSGGTRENEQFF
TRBJ1-5 many TRBV20-1 . TGCAGTGCTAGCCCGGGACTTAGCAATCAGCCCCAGCATTTT CSASPGLSNQPQHF
TRBJ2-7 many TRBV12-3/TRBV12-4 TRBD1 TGTGCCAACTACTTCGAAGAGACAGGGGACTACGAGCAGTACTTC CANYFEETGDYEQYF
TRBJ1-5 many TRBV28 . TGTGCCAGCGCCAGGGAGGCGAATCAGCCCCAGCATTTT CASAREANQPQHF
TRBJ2-3 . TRBV12-3/TRBV12-4 . TGTGCCAGCAGTTTAGGGTTGGGACCGGACACAGATACGCAGTATTTT CASSLGLGPDTDTQYF
TRBJ1-1 few TRBV5-1 . TGCGCCAGCAGCTCGGAGGGCAGACGCCAAGCCTTCTTT CASSSEGRRQAFF
TRBJ1-6 few TRBV12-3/TRBV12-4 TRBD1 TGTGCCAGCAGTTTCGACAGGGGGGCCTCACCCCTCCACTTT CASSFDRGASPLHF
TRBJ2-7 few TRBV28 . TGTGCCAGCAGCCTCACCGGAGGGACTGCTCGCTCCTACGAGCAGTACTTC CASSLTGGTARSYEQYF
TRBJ2-7 many TRBV5-1 TRBD2 TGCGCCAGCAGCTTGGTACTAGCGGGGGTCTACGAGCAGTACTTC CASSLVLAGVYEQYF
TRBJ2-1 . TRBV5-1 . TGCGCCAGCTCGAGAGAGGCAAATGAGCAGTTCTTC CASSREANEQFF
TRBJ2-7 . TRBV7-8 . TGTGCCAGCAGTCGCTTTGGGGGCTACGAGCAGTACTTC CASSRFGGYEQYF
TRBJ2-4 . TRBV7-2 . TGTGCCAGCAGTTTTGCTCGCGAAAACATTCAGTACTTC CASSFARENIQYF
TRBJ1-2 . TRBV7-2 . TGTGCCAGCAGCCCCCGCTCCCATGGCTACACCTTC CASSPRSHGYTF
TRBJ2-5 . TRBV9 . TGTGCCAGCAGCGTAGCTACTGGAGAGACCCAGTACTTC CASSVATGETQYF
TRBJ1-2 . TRBV29-1 . TGCAGCGTTGAAGATAAGGGGGTACTGGGACTCTTC CSVEDKGVLGLF
TRBJ2-2 few TRBV6-1 . TGTGCCAGCAGACTATACACCGGGGAGCTGTTTTTT CASRLYTGELFF
TRBJ2-1 few TRBV10-3 TRBD2 TGTGCCATCAGTGAGATGATTATAGCGGGAGGCTCCTACAATGAGCAGTTCTTC CAISEMIIAGGSYNEQFF
TRBJ1-1 . TRBV6-5 . TGTGCCAGCAGTTACAGGGGGAAGGCTTTCTTT CASSYRGKAFF
TRBJ2-3 . TRBV5-1 . TGCGCCAGCGGGGGCCCTAACACAGATACGCAGTATTTT CASGGPNTDTQYF